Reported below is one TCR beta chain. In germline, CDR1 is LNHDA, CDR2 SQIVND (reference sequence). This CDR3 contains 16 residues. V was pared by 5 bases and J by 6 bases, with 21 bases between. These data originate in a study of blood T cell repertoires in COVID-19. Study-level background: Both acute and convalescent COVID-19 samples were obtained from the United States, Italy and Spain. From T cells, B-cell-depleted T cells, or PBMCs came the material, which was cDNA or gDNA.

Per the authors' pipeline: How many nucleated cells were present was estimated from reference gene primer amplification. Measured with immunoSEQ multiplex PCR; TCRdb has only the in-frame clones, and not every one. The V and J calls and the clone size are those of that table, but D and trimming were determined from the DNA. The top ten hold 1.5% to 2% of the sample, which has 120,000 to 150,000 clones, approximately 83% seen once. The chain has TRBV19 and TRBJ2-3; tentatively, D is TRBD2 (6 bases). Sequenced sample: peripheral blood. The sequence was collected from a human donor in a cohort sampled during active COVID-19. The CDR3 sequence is CASSPHAGVGRDTQYF. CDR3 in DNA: TGTGCCAGTAGTCCTCACGCTGGGGTGGGGAGGGATACGCAGTATTTT.